Shown below are 14 T cell receptor beta chains from a single sample sequenced in a study of cytomegalovirus exposure and HLA in healthy donors. The PCR had 60 Vbeta and 13 Jbeta primers. TCRdb's table, derived via immunoSEQ multiplex PCR, lists solely in-frame clones and lacks some. The repertoire holds 70,000 to 95,000 clones, around 75% seen once, with 14% to 15% in the top ten. Specimen: PBMCs. The receptors here all came from a woman between 40 and 55 years old in good health and CMV-seropositive.

The chain links TRBV7-2 to TRBJ2-7; a possible D gene is TRBD2 (6 bases). V was trimmed by 5 bases and J by 3 bases, leaving 17 bases between them. This CDR3 region has 15 residues. Germline V gives CDR1 SGHTA, CDR2 FQGNSA. The CDR3 nucleotides are TGTGCCAGCAGCCCTTCCGGGACTCCCGTCTACGAGCAGTACTTC. It specifies CASSPSGTPVYEQYF. The full variable domain, its missing parts supplied by reference TRBV7-2 and TRBJ2-7, is GAGVSQSPSNKVTEKGKDVELRCDPISGHTALYWYRQSLGQGLEFLIYFQGNSAPDKSGLPSDRFSAERTGGSVSTLTIQRTQQEDSAVYLCASSPSGTPVYEQYFGPGTRLTVT.

This CDR3 reads CASSPQSAVTEAFF. The CDR3 DNA is TGCGCCAGCAGTCCACAAAGCGCCGTCACTGAAGCTTTCTTT. The chain has TRBV4-1 and TRBJ1-1; D ambiguous. The germline V and J ends were trimmed by 6 bases and 4 bases, with 15 bases remaining between them. Germline V CDR1 and CDR2: MGHRA, YSYEKL. There are 14 residues in the CDR3.

The chain links TRBV27 to TRBJ2-5, with 9 bases fitting TRBD2. V lost 5 bases and J lost 5; bases outside the gene matches: 9. The CDR3 runs 15 residues. The germline CDR1 and CDR2 sequences are MNHEY and SMNVEV (reference sequence). CDR3 residues: CASSPREGGAETQYF. The DNA of the CDR3 is TGTGCCAGCAGTCCGCGGGAGGGTGGGGCGGAGACCCAGTACTTC.

The rearrangement joins TRBV18 to TRBJ1-5; a weak D match, TRBD1 (5 bases). Germline CDR1 is KGHSH and CDR2 is LQKENI. V shed 5 bases and J shed 0 bases, with 17 bases lying between them. CDR3 length: 17 amino acids. The CDR3, as DNA: TGTGCCAGCTCAGCATTAGGAGGGGTCAATAGCAATCAGCCCCAGCATTTT. Its protein is CASSALGGVNSNQPQHF.

This clone appeared once. This rearrangement joins TRBV7-2 to TRBJ2-7, with TRBD2 matching over 7 bases. This CDR3 region has 16 residues. J gave up 4 bases and V 1 base, and 10 bases lay outside the gene matches. Germline CDR1 reads SGHTA; CDR2 reads FQGNSA. CDR3 residues: CASSLGSGTPLYEQYF. The CDR3 nucleotides are TGTGCCAGCAGCTTAGGGAGCGGGACGCCCCTTTACGAGCAGTACTTC.

This clone was counted a few times. V gene TRBV28 combines with J gene TRBJ1-1, with D tentatively TRBD1 (5 bases). The germline gives CDR1 MDHEN, CDR2 SYDVKM. This CDR3 is built from 14 residues. The V gene lost 6 bases and the J gene lost 5 bases, with 16 bases spanning the gap. As DNA, the CDR3 is TGTGCCAGCAGGTTTCGAGAGGGGAGGACTGAAGCTTTCTTT. Protein: CASRFREGRTEAFF. The full variable domain, with the rest looked up from reference TRBV28 and TRBJ1-1, is DVKVTQSSRYLVKRTGEKVFLECVQDMDHENMFWYRQDPGLGLRLIYFSYDVKMKEKGDIPEGYSVSREKKERFSLILESASTNQTSMYLCASRFREGRTEAFFGQGTRLTVV.

The chain links TRBV7-9 to TRBJ1-6, with D unclear. Germline CDR1 reads SEHNR; CDR2 reads FQNEAQ (reference sequence). This CDR3 has 12 residues. The V gene lost 1 base and the J gene lost 14 bases, with 9 bases spanning the gap. In DNA, the CDR3 is TGTGCCAGCAGCTTAGAAATGGAGGCCCTCCACTTT. Translated: CASSLEMEALHF.

The V gene is TRBV7-2, the J gene TRBJ1-2, with a tentative D call TRBD1 (5 bases). V was trimmed by 3 bases and J by 0 bases, leaving 11 bases between them. The CDR3 runs to 15 residues. The germline CDR1 and CDR2 sequences are SGHTA and FQGNSA. The CDR3 loop reads CASSFDPGTNYGYTF. In DNA, the CDR3 is TGTGCCAGCAGCTTTGACCCAGGGACTAACTATGGCTACACCTTC.

This clone was seen only once. This chain links TRBV30 with TRBJ1-6; no reliable D call. Germline-derived CDR1 and CDR2 are GTSNPN and SVGIG (reference sequence). The ends were cut back, 8 bases at V and 4 bases at J, with 9 bases in the middle. This CDR3 has 12 amino acids. CDR3: CAGGPYNSPLHF. CDR3 bases: TGTGCCGGAGGGCCTTATAATTCACCCCTCCACTTT.

There are a few counts of this clone. This chain connects TRBV9 to TRBJ1-1; 12 positions match TRBD1. J gave up 4 bases and V 2 bases, and 6 bases lay outside the gene matches. The V gene's germline CDR1 is SGDLS and CDR2 YYNGEE. The CDR3 is 16 residues long. The CDR3 protein is CASSVGGTGGITEAFF. As DNA, the CDR3 is TGTGCCAGCAGCGTCGGGGGGACAGGGGGCATCACTGAAGCTTTCTTT. The whole variable domain, filled in from reference TRBV9 and TRBJ1-1, reads DSGVTQTPKHLITATGQRVTLRCSPRSGDLSVYWYQQSLDQGLQFLIQYYNGEERAKGNILERFSAQQFPDLHSELNLSSLELGDSALYFCASSVGGTGGITEAFFGQGTRLTVV.

This chain connects TRBV5-3 to TRBJ2-7, with 12 bases lining up with TRBD2. Being an ORF, TRBV5-3 has a function that is uncertain. The CDR3 is 16 amino acids. The trim removed 4 bases at V and 6 bases at J, leaving 11 bases unmatched. CDR3 in amino acids: CARSPLPGLAGFEQYF. CDR3 DNA: TGTGCCAGAAGCCCCTTGCCCGGACTAGCGGGGTTCGAGCAGTACTTC.

The V call is TRBV4-1, the J call TRBJ1-6; D not certain. Trimming took off 3 bases at V and 10 bases at J, with 16 bases between the two ends. The CDR3 consists of 15 residues. Germline V gives CDR1 MGHRA, CDR2 YSYEKL. The CDR3, as DNA: TGCGCCAGCAGCCAGGGTAGATGGAGGCCCTCACCCCTCCACTTT. Protein sequence: CASSQGRWRPSPLHF.

The rearrangement joins TRBV28 to TRBJ2-3; D perhaps matches TRBD2 (5 bases). Trimming cost V 7 bases and J 7 bases, with 12 bases left between them. The germline gives CDR1 MDHEN, CDR2 SYDVKM. This CDR3 has 12 residues. Written as DNA, the CDR3 is TGTGCCAGCACCGCTCCTAGCTATACGCAGTATTTT. It is translated as CASTAPSYTQYF.

Note on this clone: Other DNA sequences in this specimen translate into the identical CDR3. The chain recombines TRBV5-6 with TRBJ1-5; 7 bases are shared with TRBD1. Germline V gene sequence: CDR1 SGHDT, CDR2 YYEEEE. The junction had 5 bases not matched to a gene; V was cut back by 4 bases and J by 7 bases. The CDR3 covers 13 residues. The CDR3 here is CASSRTGAQPQHF. The CDR3 DNA sequence: TGTGCCAGCAGCCGAACAGGGGCCCAGCCCCAGCATTTT.